This T cell receptor beta chain was sequenced in a study of T cells in tuberculosis. Study context: The T cells targeted glucose monomycolate, a mycobacterial lipid, via CD1B. PBMC were archived before or within 7 days of starting treatment. The study, taken as a whole, reports: Active tuberculosis alpha repertoires lay closer to GMM-specific TCRs than controls'.

With regard to this clone: Its antigen remains unidentified.

TCRdb keeps only in-frame clones here, not all; method: immunoSEQ multiplex PCR. The sample lists about 38,000 clones, 94% seen once, with around 4.7% in the top ten. CDR3 size: 16 residues. The V gene's germline CDR1 is SGHTA and CDR2 FQGNSA. The ends were cut back, 3 bases at V and 0 bases at J, with 11 bases in the middle. Time point specified: new active TB diagnosis, blood taken before or within 7 days of starting treatment. The source was PBMCs, collected at tuberculosis diagnosis. J is TRBJ2-2 and V is TRBV7-2, with a weak D call TRBD2 (6 bases). This TCR was recovered from an adult with tuberculosis. The CDR3 DNA reads TGTGCCAGCAGCTTGGGGGGAGCCACGAACACCGGGGAGCTGTTTTTT. Translating it yields CASSLGGATNTGELFF.